This is a list of T cell receptor beta chains from one sample in a study of post-analysis software for immune sequencing data. TCRdb processed the PCR reads anew with MiXCR; each CDR3 protein has one entry. The sample shows roughly 200,000 distinct CDR3 sequences, over 25% of them seen only once. Specimen: blood. Receptors were obtained from a girl between 2 and 17 years old with multiple sclerosis. CDR3s include the opening cysteine and the closing phenylalanine or tryptophan. Fields, in order: V gene, D gene, clone size, J gene, CDR3 protein, CDR3 DNA. D genes are given only for firm matches. Size values are once, few and many counts, or a class for expanded clones, and some rows have none.

>TRBV6-1|-|few|TRBJ1-1
CASSLTQEGTEAFF
TGTGCCAGCAGTCTGACTCAAGAGGGGACTGAAGCTTTCTTT
>TRBV3-1|-|few|TRBJ1-4
CASSSEAGDEKLFF
TGTGCCAGCAGCTCGGAAGCGGGGGATGAAAAACTGTTTTTT
>TRBV5-1|-|-|TRBJ2-3
CAGSWRGGRESTDTQYF
TGCGCCGGCAGCTGGAGGGGTGGACGAGAAAGCACAGATACGCAGTATTTT
>TRBV6-1|-|few|TRBJ2-5
CATIGADNEQYF
TGTGCCACCATCGGAGCAGACAATGAGCAGTACTTC
>TRBV4-1|-|many|TRBJ1-5
CASSHAGNNQPQHF
TGCGCCAGCAGCCATGCAGGTAACAATCAGCCCCAGCATTTT
>TRBV5-1|-|many|TRBJ2-3
CASSPGVQGAADTQYF
TGCGCCAGCAGCCCTGGGGTCCAGGGAGCTGCAGATACGCAGTATTTT
>TRBV13|-|once|TRBJ2-1
CASSLVANEQFF
TGTGCCAGCAGCTTAGTGGCGAATGAGCAGTTCTTC
>TRBV24-1|TRBD2|many|TRBJ2-1
CATSDPGLAGSSYNEQFF
TGTGCCACCAGTGATCCGGGACTAGCGGGTTCGAGTTACAATGAGCAGTTCTTC
>TRBV30|-|-|TRBJ2-3
CAWSVVADTQYF
TGTGCCTGGAGTGTCGTGGCAGATACGCAGTATTTT
>TRBV15|TRBD2|-|TRBJ2-1
CATSRGIGTSCGEQFF
TGTGCCACCAGCAGAGGAATTGGGACTAGCTGCGGTGAGCAGTTCTTC
>TRBV14|-|many|TRBJ2-7
CASSHAEQYF
TGTGCCAGCAGCCATGCCGAGCAGTACTTC
>TRBV5-1|-|-|TRBJ1-1
CASSLAGRVRTEAFF
TGCGCCAGCAGCTTGGCTGGCAGAGTCCGAACTGAAGCTTTCTTT
>TRBV20-1|-|many|TRBJ1-2
CSAPTPGPADYGYTF
TGCAGTGCCCCTACCCCCGGGCCAGCGGACTATGGCTACACCTTC
>TRBV29-1|TRBD1|many|TRBJ1-2
CSVGQGSPLYGYTF
TGCAGCGTGGGACAGGGGTCCCCCCTCTATGGCTACACCTTC
>TRBV7-7|-|-|TRBJ2-1
CASSREGTAYNEQFF
TGTGCCAGCAGCCGGGAGGGGACAGCTTACAATGAGCAGTTCTTC
>TRBV29-1|-|few|TRBJ2-1
CSVSEYNEQFF
TGCAGCGTTTCAGAGTACAATGAGCAGTTCTTC
>TRBV30|TRBD2|-|TRBJ2-1
CAWSVAGIGNEQFF
TGTGCCTGGAGTGTAGCGGGAATTGGCAATGAGCAGTTCTTC
>TRBV28|TRBD1|few|TRBJ1-6
CASSFYRGSYNSPLHF
TGTGCCAGCAGTTTTTACAGGGGCTCCTATAATTCACCCCTCCACTTT
>TRBV12-3/TRBV12-4|TRBD1|-|TRBJ1-6
CASRPNPGTGSSPLHF
TGTGCCAGCAGACCGAATCCCGGGACAGGCAGTTCACCCCTCCACTTT
>TRBV2|TRBD2|-|TRBJ2-2
CASSEGGGVNTGELFF
TGTGCCAGCAGTGAAGGGGGAGGGGTTAACACCGGGGAGCTGTTTTTT
>TRBV28|-|-|TRBJ2-1
CASSLQGSGQFF
TGTGCCAGCAGTCTCCAGGGTAGCGGGCAGTTCTTC
>TRBV20-1|-|many|TRBJ2-7
CSVDSPSSYEQYF
TGCAGTGTTGACAGTCCTAGCTCCTACGAGCAGTACTTC
>TRBV6-2/TRBV6-3|-|few|TRBJ2-7
CASRRTGSYEQYF
TGTGCCAGCAGACGGACGGGTTCCTACGAGCAGTACTTC
>TRBV24-1|-|-|TRBJ1-1
CATGDANTEAFF
TGTGCCACCGGGGATGCGAACACTGAAGCTTTCTTT
>TRBV20-1|-|many|TRBJ2-7
CSAREVPGGSSYEQYF
TGCAGTGCTAGAGAGGTCCCAGGGGGGAGCTCCTACGAGCAGTACTTC
>TRBV9|TRBD1|few|TRBJ2-3
CASSDGTGSDTQYF
TGTGCCAGCAGCGACGGGACAGGGTCAGATACGCAGTATTTT
>TRBV23-1|-|-|TRBJ1-5
CASSSSGLNQPQHF
TGCGCCAGCAGTTCGTCCGGACTCAATCAGCCCCAGCATTTT
>TRBV12-3/TRBV12-4|TRBD1|many|TRBJ2-1
CASSLGQGEFHEQFF
TGTGCCAGCAGTTTAGGACAGGGTGAGTTCCATGAGCAGTTCTTC
>TRBV5-1|-|-|TRBJ2-2
CASSPSNANTGELFF
TGCGCCAGCAGCCCCTCCAACGCGAACACCGGGGAGCTGTTTTTT
>TRBV18|-|-|TRBJ2-1
CASSSQDVGEQFF
TGTGCCAGCTCATCACAGGACGTGGGTGAGCAGTTCTTC
>TRBV28|-|many|TRBJ2-7
CASSSAGTDGDEQYF
TGTGCCAGCAGTTCCGCCGGGACTGACGGCGATGAGCAGTACTTC
>TRBV19|-|-|TRBJ2-7
CASSTRAQGYYEQYF
TGTGCCAGTAGTACCCGGGCTCAGGGGTACTACGAGCAGTACTTC
>TRBV5-5|-|-|TRBJ1-5
CASSFIMSNQPQHF
TGTGCCAGCAGTTTCATCATGAGCAATCAGCCCCAGCATTTT
>TRBV5-1|-|-|TRBJ2-1
CASSLGSHNEQFF
TGCGCCAGCAGCTTGGGATCGCACAATGAGCAGTTCTTC
>TRBV6-5|-|-|TRBJ2-3
CASVAASTDTQYF
TGTGCCAGCGTGGCGGCTAGCACAGATACGCAGTATTTT
>TRBV5-1|TRBD1|-|TRBJ2-1
CASNLQGAGYNEQFF
TGCGCCAGCAACTTACAGGGGGCTGGGTACAATGAGCAGTTCTTC
>TRBV7-9|-|-|TRBJ2-1
CASSFRASSYNEQFF
TGTGCCAGCAGCTTCAGGGCGAGCTCCTACAATGAGCAGTTCTTC
>TRBV28|TRBD2|-|TRBJ2-1
CASSRLAGIEQFF
TGTGCCAGCAGTAGACTAGCGGGGATCGAGCAGTTCTTC
>TRBV7-9|-|many|TRBJ1-2
CASSLSLSGANYGYTF
TGTGCCAGCAGCTTAAGTCTCTCCGGGGCTAACTATGGCTACACCTTC
>TRBV10-3|-|many|TRBJ2-7
CAISEWDGTYEQYF
TGTGCCATCAGTGAATGGGACGGGACCTACGAGCAGTACTTC
>TRBV12-3/TRBV12-4|-|many|TRBJ2-7
CASSFSSAHSYEQYF
TGTGCCAGCAGTTTTTCCAGCGCACACTCCTACGAGCAGTACTTC
>TRBV27|-|-|TRBJ1-2
CASSLKRTF
TGTGCCAGCAGTTTAAAAAGGACCTTC
>TRBV20-1|TRBD2|-|TRBJ2-3
CSAGRTSQSGGTQYF
TGCAGTGCTGGGAGGACTAGCCAATCCGGCGGTACGCAGTATTTT
>TRBV4-1|TRBD1|-|TRBJ1-6
CASSQAPGQRNSPLHF
TGCGCCAGCAGCCAAGCTCCGGGACAGAGAAATTCACCCCTCCACTTT
>TRBV11-2|-|-|TRBJ1-1
CASSLDGSWPGAFF
TGTGCCAGCAGCTTAGATGGGAGCTGGCCTGGAGCTTTCTTT
>TRBV7-9|TRBD1|few|TRBJ2-5
CASSPGQQDVETQYF
TGTGCCAGCAGCCCGGGACAGCAAGATGTAGAGACCCAGTACTTC
>TRBV3-1|-|few|TRBJ1-1
CASSPLKTLNGAFF
TGTGCCAGCAGCCCTCTCAAGACCCTAAACGGAGCTTTCTTT
>TRBV5-1|-|once|TRBJ1-2
CAGSLEQGNGYTF
TGCGCCGGCAGCTTGGAACAGGGTAATGGCTACACCTTC
>TRBV20-1|-|many|TRBJ2-7
CSANRDGRSYEQYF
TGCAGTGCTAACAGGGACGGAAGATCCTACGAGCAGTACTTC
>TRBV6-1|-|once|TRBJ1-2
CASSSRSFYGYTF
TGTGCCAGCAGTAGTCGGTCCTTCTATGGCTACACCTTC
>TRBV12-3/TRBV12-4|-|many|TRBJ2-7
CASSFWEGTYEQYF
TGTGCCAGCAGTTTTTGGGAAGGGACCTACGAGCAGTACTTC
>TRBV30|-|many|TRBJ1-2
CAWSSRRGTNYGYTF
TGTGCCTGGAGTTCCCGGCGGGGAACCAACTATGGCTACACCTTC
>TRBV20-1|TRBD2|many|TRBJ2-1
CSALTGTSGFHEQFF
TGCAGTGCTTTAACTGGGACTAGCGGGTTCCATGAGCAGTTCTTC
>TRBV3-1|TRBD2|-|TRBJ2-5
CASSRRASGRVETQYF
TGTGCCAGCAGCCGTCGGGCTAGCGGGAGAGTGGAGACCCAGTACTTC
>TRBV20-1|-|few|TRBJ2-3
CSAGWSGGADTQYF
TGCAGTGCTGGGTGGTCCGGGGGCGCAGATACGCAGTATTTT
>TRBV6-5|TRBD1|many|TRBJ2-3
CASSFQTGMGTADTQYF
TGTGCCAGCAGTTTCCAGACAGGGATGGGTACAGCAGATACGCAGTATTTT
>TRBV25-1|-|-|TRBJ1-5
CASISWTPYSSQPQHF
TGTGCCAGCATATCATGGACACCCTATAGCAGTCAGCCCCAGCATTTT
>TRBV18|TRBD1|-|TRBJ2-5
CASSPSQGAGGKTQYF
TGTGCCAGCTCACCATCACAGGGGGCCGGTGGAAAGACCCAGTACTTC
>TRBV20-1|TRBD1|few|TRBJ1-1
CSAPPGQGGAFF
TGCAGTGCTCCTCCGGGACAGGGGGGGGCTTTCTTT
>TRBV6-1|-|-|TRBJ1-2
CASTAERNYGYTF
TGTGCCAGCACCGCGGAGAGAAACTATGGCTACACCTTC